The 19 T cell receptor beta chains given below trace back to one sample, sequenced in a study of T cell repertoires in cytomegalovirus infection. A single record per CDR3 protein comes from TCRdb applying MiXCR to the reads. The sample lists hundreds of thousands of distinct CDR3 sequences, 35% to 45% seen once, with under 3.5% in the top ten. Sequenced input: PBMCs. The receptors shown here come from a human donor in good health (CMV status not recorded). Some clones in this sample may be carry-over from other donors' samples.

In its sample, this clonotype was seen a few times. The chain recombines TRBV6-6 with TRBJ2-1; TRBD2 matches at 9 bases. V shed 5 bases, J shed 7 bases, and the junction held 9 bases outside the gene matches. Germline V gene data show CDR1 as MNHNY and CDR2 as SVGAGI (reference sequence). The CDR3 covers 15 residues. CDR3 residues: CASSTAGGLGNEQFF. The DNA of the CDR3 is TGTGCCAGCAGTACAGCGGGGGGCTTGGGAAATGAGCAGTTCTTC.

Remarks on this clonotype: The CDR3 end shows no conserved phenylalanine or tryptophan, and so a read error is likely. The chain recombines TRBV6-6 with TRBJ1-1; no definite D call. Germline lookup yields CDR1 MNHNY and CDR2 SVGAGI (reference sequence). This CDR3 region has 12 residues. Trimming cost V 5 bases and J 6 bases, with 10 bases left between them. The CDR3 nucleotides read TGTGCCAGCAGTCCAGGACCTCCTGAAGCTTTCTGT. It specifies CASSPGPPEAFC.

The V gene is TRBV4-3, the J gene TRBJ2-5; 9 positions agree with TRBD2. V dropped 4 bases and J dropped 2; count of bases not matched to a gene: 14. This CDR3 comprises 18 residues. Germline CDR1 LGHNA, CDR2 YSLEER. The CDR3 region is CASSRGVLSGGFQETQYF. For the CDR3, the DNA is TGCGCCAGCAGCCGAGGAGTACTTAGCGGGGGATTTCAAGAGACCCAGTACTTC.

This clonotype came up many times. The chain is built from TRBV24-1 and TRBJ2-5, with TRBD1 identical over 10 bases. Trimming cost V 9 bases and J 3 bases; bases outside gene matches: 3. The CDR3 contains 13 residues. CDR1 is KGHDR, CDR2 SFDVKD, per germline. The CDR3 DNA is TGTGCCACCGGAGGGACAGGGGAAGAGACCCAGTACTTC. Amino acids: CATGGTGEETQYF.

This clonotype showed up just a few times. The chain recombines TRBV5-1 with TRBJ2-7; D not resolved. This CDR3 comprises 13 residues. V was cut by 0 bases and J by 2 bases, with 6 bases left in between. Germline-derived CDR1 and CDR2 are SGHRS and YFSETQ. The CDR3 is CASSLVEAYEQYF. CDR3 DNA sequence: TGCGCCAGCAGCTTGGTCGAAGCCTACGAGCAGTACTTC.

J is TRBJ2-3 and V is TRBV5-3, with 13 positions matching TRBD2. TRBV5-3 belongs to the ORF category, with a function that is uncertain. The CDR3 totals 14 residues. The junction had 6 bases not matched to a gene; V was cut back by 8 bases and J by 6 bases. The CDR3 sequence is CASFTSGGADTQYF. CDR3 DNA sequence: TGTGCCAGCTTTACTAGCGGGGGGGCGGATACGCAGTATTTT.

This chain joins TRBV12-3 or TRBV12-4 and TRBJ2-7; the match to TRBD1 covers 8 bases. This CDR3 region has 14 residues. V lost 7 bases to trimming and J lost 6 bases; unmatched junction nucleotides: 11. In DNA form, the CDR3 reads TGTGCCAGCACCCTCGGACAGGGTGGATTCGAGCAGTACTTC. It yields the protein CASTLGQGGFEQYF.

The gene calls are TRBV29-1 and TRBJ1-5; 10 nucleotides match TRBD1. Trimming took 6 bases from V and 2 from J; bases not matched to a gene: 7. The V gene's germline CDR1 is SQVTM and CDR2 ANQGSEA. This CDR3 has 15 residues. The CDR3, as DNA: TGCAGCGTCGGGACAGGGGAATTGGGCAATCAGCCCCAGCATTTT. Translation: CSVGTGELGNQPQHF.

The chain combines TRBV29-1 with TRBJ1-2, with D possibly matching TRBD1 (6 bases). The CDR3 spans 12 residues. CDR1 is SQVTM, CDR2 ANQGSEA, per germline. With 2 bases removed from V and 8 bases from J, the gap between germline ends came to 12 bases. The CDR3 loop is CSVESGGYGYTF. CDR3 coding DNA: TGCAGCGTTGAATCGGGGGGCTACGGCTACACCTTC.

The chain has TRBV19 and TRBJ2-7, with D perhaps matching TRBD2 (6 bases). V lost 6 bases and J 3 bases, leaving 18 bases between the germline ends. Germline CDR1 LNHDA, CDR2 SQIVND (reference sequence). The CDR3 length is 15 residues. The CDR3 DNA follows: TGTGCCAGTAGCCCAGAACCGGGAGCTAACTACGAGCAGTACTTC. Residues: CASSPEPGANYEQYF.

A few counts support this clonotype. J is TRBJ1-6 and V is TRBV10-2; D call uncertain. The CDR3 totals 15 residues. Germline CDR1 WSHSY, CDR2 SAAADI. V was cut by 3 bases and J by 8 bases, with 14 bases left in between. CDR3 DNA: TGCGCCAGCAGTGAAATACCCAGGAACGATTCACCCCTCCACTTT. Residues: CASSEIPRNDSPLHF.

This clonotype has a handful of counts. The V and J genes are TRBV18 and TRBJ1-5; D might be TRBD1 (5 bases). The germline V and J ends were trimmed by 1 base and 2 bases, with 18 bases remaining between them. The length of the CDR3 is 18 residues. Germline V CDR1 and CDR2: KGHSH, LQKENI. CDR3 sequence reads: CASSPQRGSKSGNQPQHF. In DNA form, the CDR3 reads TGTGCCAGCTCACCACAAAGGGGAAGCAAAAGTGGCAATCAGCCCCAGCATTTT.

In its sample, this clonotype was seen once. The V and J genes are TRBV3-1 and TRBJ2-7; D gene uncertain. V was clipped by 4 bases and J by 4 bases, with 11 bases between them. The CDR3 extends over 13 amino acids. Per germline, CDR1 LGHDT and CDR2 YNNKEL (reference sequence). CDR3 amino acids: CASSRAETYEQYF. The CDR3 bases are TGTGCCAGCAGCCGGGCAGAGACGTACGAGCAGTACTTC.

This clonotype was recorded a few times. The chain is built from TRBV7-9 and TRBJ2-1, with a tentative D call TRBD1 (5 bases). Trimming removed 5 bases at V and 7 bases at J, with 15 bases between. The germline gives CDR1 SEHNR, CDR2 FQNEAQ (reference sequence). The CDR3 consists of 14 residues. CDR3 residues: CASSPPPGSNEQFF. Here the CDR3 DNA reads TGTGCCAGCAGCCCACCTCCAGGGTCAAATGAGCAGTTCTTC.

This clonotype was seen a few times. The chain recombines TRBV15 with TRBJ2-6; D uncertain. The CDR3 is 18 amino acids. The V and J ends lost 0 bases and 2 bases respectively, with 14 bases between them. Germline lookup yields CDR1 LNHNV and CDR2 YYDKDF (reference sequence). CDR3 in amino acids: CATSRDTDFWAGANVLTF. The CDR3 DNA follows: TGTGCCACCAGCAGAGATACCGACTTTTGGGCTGGGGCCAACGTCCTGACTTTC.

The chain recombines TRBV12-3 or TRBV12-4 with TRBJ1-2, with D unclear. V dropped 8 bases and J dropped 5 bases, with 21 bases sitting between them. CDR3 length equals 15 residues. The CDR3 bases are TGTGCCAGCTCACTCGAGGCGGGCACGGCTTATGGCTACACCTTC. Residues: CASSLEAGTAYGYTF.

V and J are TRBV20-1 and TRBJ2-7; D call uncertain. Trimming removed 3 bases from V and 3 bases from J, with 12 bases in between. CDR3 size: 13 residues. Looked up from germline, CDR1 is DFQATT and CDR2 is SNEGSKA (reference sequence). The CDR3 DNA follows: TGCAGTGCTAGGGATCCCCACGGCTACGAGCAGTACTTC. It encodes CSARDPHGYEQYF.

The V and J genes are TRBV20-1 and TRBJ2-2; TRBD1 might be the D (5 bases). The CDR3 is 15 residues long. Per germline, CDR1 DFQATT and CDR2 SNEGSKA (reference sequence). With 4 bases removed from V and 4 bases from J, the gap between germline ends came to 16 bases. The CDR3: CSATDIQNPTGELFF. CDR3 DNA: TGCAGTGCTACGGACATACAAAACCCCACCGGGGAGCTGTTTTTT.

The genes are TRBV12-3 or TRBV12-4 and TRBJ1-5; TRBD1 might be the D (6 bases). Deletions cut 2 bases from V and 4 bases from J, with 15 bases between. This CDR3 contains 16 residues. This CDR3 is CASSLWGARRNQPQHF. The CDR3 DNA is TGTGCCAGCAGTTTATGGGGGGCACGACGGAATCAGCCCCAGCATTTT.